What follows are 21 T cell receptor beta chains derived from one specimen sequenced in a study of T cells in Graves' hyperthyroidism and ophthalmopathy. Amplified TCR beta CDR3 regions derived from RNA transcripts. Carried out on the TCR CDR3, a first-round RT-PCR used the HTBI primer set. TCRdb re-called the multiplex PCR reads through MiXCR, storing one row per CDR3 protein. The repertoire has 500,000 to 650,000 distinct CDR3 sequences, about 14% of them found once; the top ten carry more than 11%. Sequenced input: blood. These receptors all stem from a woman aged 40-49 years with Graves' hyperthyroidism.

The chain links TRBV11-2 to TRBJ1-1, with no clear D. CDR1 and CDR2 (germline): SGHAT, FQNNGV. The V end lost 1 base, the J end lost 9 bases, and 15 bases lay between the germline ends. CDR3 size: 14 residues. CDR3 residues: CASSLAYATSKAFF. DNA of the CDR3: TGTGCCAGCAGCTTAGCGTACGCAACCAGCAAAGCTTTCTTT.

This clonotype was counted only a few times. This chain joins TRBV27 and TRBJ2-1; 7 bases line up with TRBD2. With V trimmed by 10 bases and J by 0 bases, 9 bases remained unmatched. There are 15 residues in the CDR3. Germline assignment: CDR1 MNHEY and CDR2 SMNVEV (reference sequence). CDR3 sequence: CATALGGSSYNEQFF. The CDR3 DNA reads TGTGCCACCGCATTGGGGGGGAGCTCCTACAATGAGCAGTTCTTC.

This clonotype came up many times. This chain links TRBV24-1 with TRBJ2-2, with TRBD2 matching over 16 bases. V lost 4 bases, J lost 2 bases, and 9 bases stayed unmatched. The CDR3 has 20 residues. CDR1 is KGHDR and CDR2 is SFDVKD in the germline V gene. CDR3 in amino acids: CATSEGGTSGRGLNTGELFF. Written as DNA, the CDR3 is TGTGCCACCAGTGAAGGGGGGACTAGCGGGAGGGGACTCAACACCGGGGAGCTGTTTTTT.

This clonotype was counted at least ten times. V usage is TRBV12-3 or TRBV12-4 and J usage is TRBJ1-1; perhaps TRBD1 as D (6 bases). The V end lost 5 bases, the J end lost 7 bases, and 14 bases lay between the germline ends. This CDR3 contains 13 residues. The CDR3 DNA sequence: TGTGCCAGCAGTCGACAGGTCGGAGTTGAAGCTTTCTTT. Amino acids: CASSRQVGVEAFF.

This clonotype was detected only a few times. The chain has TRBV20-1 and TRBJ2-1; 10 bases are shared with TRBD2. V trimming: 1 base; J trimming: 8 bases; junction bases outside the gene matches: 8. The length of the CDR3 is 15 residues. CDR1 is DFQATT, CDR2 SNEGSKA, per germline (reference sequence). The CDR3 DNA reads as TGCAGTGCTAGAGCGTTAGCGGGAGGAGGCGATGAGCAGTTCTTC. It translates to CSARALAGGGDEQFF.

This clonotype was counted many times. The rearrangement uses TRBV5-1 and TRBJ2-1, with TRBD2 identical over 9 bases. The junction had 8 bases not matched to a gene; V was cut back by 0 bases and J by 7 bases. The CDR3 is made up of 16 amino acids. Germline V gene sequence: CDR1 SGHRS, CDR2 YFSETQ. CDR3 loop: CASSLVSSGNLNEQFF. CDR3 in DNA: TGCGCCAGCAGCTTGGTATCTAGCGGGAACCTAAATGAGCAGTTCTTC.

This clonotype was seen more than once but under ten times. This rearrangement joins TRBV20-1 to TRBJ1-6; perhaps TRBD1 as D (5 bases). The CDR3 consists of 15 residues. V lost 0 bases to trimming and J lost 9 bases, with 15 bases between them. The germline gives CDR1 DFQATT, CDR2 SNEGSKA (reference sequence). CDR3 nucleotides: TGCAGTGCTAGAGATACTTGGCCGGGGGGTTCACCCCTCCACTTT. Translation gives CSARDTWPGGSPLHF.

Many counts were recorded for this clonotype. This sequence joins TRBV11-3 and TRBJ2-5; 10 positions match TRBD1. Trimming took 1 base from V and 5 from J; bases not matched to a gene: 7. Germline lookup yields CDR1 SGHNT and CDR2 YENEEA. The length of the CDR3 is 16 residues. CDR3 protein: CASSLGTGGGPETQYF. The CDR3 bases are TGTGCCAGCAGCTTAGGGACAGGGGGAGGCCCGGAGACCCAGTACTTC.

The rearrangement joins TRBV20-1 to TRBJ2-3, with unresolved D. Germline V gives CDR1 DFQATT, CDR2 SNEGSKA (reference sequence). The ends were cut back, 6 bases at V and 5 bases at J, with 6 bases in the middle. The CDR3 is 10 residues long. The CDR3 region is CSALLDTQYF. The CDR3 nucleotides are TGCAGTGCCCTGTTAGATACGCAGTATTTT.

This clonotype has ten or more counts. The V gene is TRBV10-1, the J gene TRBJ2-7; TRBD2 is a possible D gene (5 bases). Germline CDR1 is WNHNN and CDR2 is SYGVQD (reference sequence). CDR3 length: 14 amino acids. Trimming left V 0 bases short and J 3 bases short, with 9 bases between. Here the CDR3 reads CASSESGSFYEQYF. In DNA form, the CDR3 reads TGCGCCAGCAGTGAGTCTGGGAGTTTCTACGAGCAGTACTTC.

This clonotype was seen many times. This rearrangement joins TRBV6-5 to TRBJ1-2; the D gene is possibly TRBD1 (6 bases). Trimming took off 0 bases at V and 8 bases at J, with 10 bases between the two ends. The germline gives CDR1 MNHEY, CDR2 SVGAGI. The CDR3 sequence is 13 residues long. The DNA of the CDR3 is TGTGCCAGCAGTTACTCGGGGACAATAGGCTACACCTTC. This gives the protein CASSYSGTIGYTF.

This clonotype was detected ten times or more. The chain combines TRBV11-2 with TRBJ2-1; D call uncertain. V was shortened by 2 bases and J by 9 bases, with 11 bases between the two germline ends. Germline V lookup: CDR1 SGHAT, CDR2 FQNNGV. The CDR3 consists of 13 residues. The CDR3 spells CASSLFPGGEQFF. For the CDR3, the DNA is TGTGCCAGCAGCTTATTCCCAGGCGGTGAGCAGTTCTTC.

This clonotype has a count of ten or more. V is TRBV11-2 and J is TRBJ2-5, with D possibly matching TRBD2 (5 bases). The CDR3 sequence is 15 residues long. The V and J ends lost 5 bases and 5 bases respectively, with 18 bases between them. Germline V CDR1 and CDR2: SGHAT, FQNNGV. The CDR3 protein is CASSLGVTKWETQYF. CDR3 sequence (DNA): TGTGCCAGCAGCCTCGGGGTCACCAAGTGGGAGACCCAGTACTTC.

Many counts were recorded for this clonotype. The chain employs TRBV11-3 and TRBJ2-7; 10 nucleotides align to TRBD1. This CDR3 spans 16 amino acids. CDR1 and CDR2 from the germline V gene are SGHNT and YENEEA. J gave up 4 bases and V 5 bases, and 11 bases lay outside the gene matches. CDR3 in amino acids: CASSPSRQGAMYEQYF. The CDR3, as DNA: TGTGCCAGCAGCCCCTCCCGACAGGGGGCTATGTACGAGCAGTACTTC. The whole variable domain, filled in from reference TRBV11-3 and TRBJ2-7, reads EAGVVQSPRYKIIEKKQPVAFWCNPISGHNTLYWYLQNLGQGPELLIRYENEEAVDDSQLPKDRFSAERLKGVDSTLKIQPAELGDSAVYLCASSPSRQGAMYEQYFGPGTRLTVT.

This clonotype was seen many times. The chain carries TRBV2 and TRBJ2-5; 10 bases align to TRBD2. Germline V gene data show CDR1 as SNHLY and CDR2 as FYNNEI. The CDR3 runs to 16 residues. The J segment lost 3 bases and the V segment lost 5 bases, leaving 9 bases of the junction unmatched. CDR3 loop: CASSLLAGVYKETQYF. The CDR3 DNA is TGTGCCAGCAGTCTTCTAGCGGGAGTTTATAAAGAGACCCAGTACTTC.

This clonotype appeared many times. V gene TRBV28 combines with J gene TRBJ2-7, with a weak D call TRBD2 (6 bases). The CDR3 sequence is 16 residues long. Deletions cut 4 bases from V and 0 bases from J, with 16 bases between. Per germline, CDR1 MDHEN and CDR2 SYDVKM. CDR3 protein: CASSSTAARGSYEQYF. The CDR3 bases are TGTGCCAGCAGTTCCACCGCCGCGCGGGGCTCCTACGAGCAGTACTTC.

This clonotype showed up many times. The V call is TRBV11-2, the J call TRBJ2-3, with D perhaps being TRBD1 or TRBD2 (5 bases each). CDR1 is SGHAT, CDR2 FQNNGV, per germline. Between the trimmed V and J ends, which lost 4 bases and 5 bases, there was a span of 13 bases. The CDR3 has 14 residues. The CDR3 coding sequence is TGTGCCAGCAGCTGGGGACCTAACGGAGATACGCAGTATTTT. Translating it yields CASSWGPNGDTQYF.

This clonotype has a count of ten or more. CDR3 in amino acids: CASSLNPRAYEQYF. In DNA form, the CDR3 reads TGTGCCAGCAGCTTAAACCCCAGGGCCTACGAGCAGTACTTC. This sequence joins TRBV7-9 and TRBJ2-7, with D possibly being TRBD1 (5 bases). Per germline, CDR1 SEHNR and CDR2 FQNEAQ (reference sequence). Trimming pared 2 bases from V and 2 bases from J, leaving 10 bases between. The CDR3 loop spans 14 amino acids.

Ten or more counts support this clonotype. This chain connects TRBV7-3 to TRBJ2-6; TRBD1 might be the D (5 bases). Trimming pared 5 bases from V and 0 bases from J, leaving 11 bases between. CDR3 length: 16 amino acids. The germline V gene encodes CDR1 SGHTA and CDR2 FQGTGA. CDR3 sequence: CASSHDRISGANVLTF. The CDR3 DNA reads TGTGCCAGCAGCCACGACAGAATCTCTGGGGCCAACGTCCTGACTTTC.

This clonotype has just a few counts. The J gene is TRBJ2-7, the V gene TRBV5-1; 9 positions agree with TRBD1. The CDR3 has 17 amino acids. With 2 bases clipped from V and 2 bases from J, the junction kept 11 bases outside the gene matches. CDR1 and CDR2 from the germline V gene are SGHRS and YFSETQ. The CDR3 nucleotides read TGCGCCAGCAGCTTTGGTCTTGGACAGGGGACAACCTACGAGCAGTACTTC. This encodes CASSFGLGQGTTYEQYF.

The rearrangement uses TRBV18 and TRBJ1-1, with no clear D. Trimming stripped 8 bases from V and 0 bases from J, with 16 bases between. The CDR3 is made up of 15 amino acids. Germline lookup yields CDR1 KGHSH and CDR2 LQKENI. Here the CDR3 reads CASTNEGIMNTEAFF. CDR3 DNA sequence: TGTGCCAGCACCAATGAGGGAATTATGAACACTGAAGCTTTCTTT.